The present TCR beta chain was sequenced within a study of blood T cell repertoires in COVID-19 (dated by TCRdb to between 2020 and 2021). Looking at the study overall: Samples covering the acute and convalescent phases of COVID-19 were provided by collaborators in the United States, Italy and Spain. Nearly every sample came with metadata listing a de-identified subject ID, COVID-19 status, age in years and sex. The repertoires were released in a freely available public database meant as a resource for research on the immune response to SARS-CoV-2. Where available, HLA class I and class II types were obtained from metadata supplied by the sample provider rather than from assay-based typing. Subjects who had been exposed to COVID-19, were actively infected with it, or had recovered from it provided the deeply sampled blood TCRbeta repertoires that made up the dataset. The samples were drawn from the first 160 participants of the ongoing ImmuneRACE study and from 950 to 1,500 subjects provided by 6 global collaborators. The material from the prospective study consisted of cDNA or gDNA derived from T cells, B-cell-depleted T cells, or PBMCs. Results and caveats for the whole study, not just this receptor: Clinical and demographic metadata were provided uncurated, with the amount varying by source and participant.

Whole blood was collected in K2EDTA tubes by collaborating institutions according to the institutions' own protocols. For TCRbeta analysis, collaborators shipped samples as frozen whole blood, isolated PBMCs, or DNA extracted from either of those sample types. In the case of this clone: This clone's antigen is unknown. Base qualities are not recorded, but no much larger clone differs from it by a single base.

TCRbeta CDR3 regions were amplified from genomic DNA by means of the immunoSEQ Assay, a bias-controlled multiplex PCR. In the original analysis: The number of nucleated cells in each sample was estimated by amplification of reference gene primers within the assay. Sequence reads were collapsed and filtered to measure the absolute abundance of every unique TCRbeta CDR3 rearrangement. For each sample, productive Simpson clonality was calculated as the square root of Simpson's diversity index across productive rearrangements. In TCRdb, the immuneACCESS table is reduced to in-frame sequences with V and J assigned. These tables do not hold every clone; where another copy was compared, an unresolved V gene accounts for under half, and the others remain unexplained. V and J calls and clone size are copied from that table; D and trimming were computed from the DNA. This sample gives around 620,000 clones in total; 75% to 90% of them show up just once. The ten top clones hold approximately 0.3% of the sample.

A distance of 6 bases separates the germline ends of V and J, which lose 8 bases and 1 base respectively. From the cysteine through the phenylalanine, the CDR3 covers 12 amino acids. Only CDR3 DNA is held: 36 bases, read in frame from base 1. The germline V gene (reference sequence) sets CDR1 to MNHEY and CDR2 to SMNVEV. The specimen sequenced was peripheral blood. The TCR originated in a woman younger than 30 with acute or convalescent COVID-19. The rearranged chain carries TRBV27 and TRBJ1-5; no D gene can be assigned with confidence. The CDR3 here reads CASSFSNQPQHF. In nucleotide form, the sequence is TGTGCCAGCTCTTTCAGCAATCAGCCCCAGCATTTT.